This TCR beta chain was observed in a study of regulatory T cells in long-lasting Graves disease. Across the whole study: Over 5 years on antithyroid drugs plus positive TSH receptor antibodies marked Graves' disease as persistent. Study observations and caveats: Investigators studied peripheral blood only, not thyroid tissue. Reduced TCR diversity was observed in persistent Graves' patients versus newly diagnosed patients.

Time point in this sample: persistent/refractory GD, antithyroid drugs over 5 years with positive TRAb. Isolated PBMC RNA provided the starting material for the TCR library. Researchers made TCR beta libraries by using iRepertoire HTBI primers and running Arm-PCR on CDR3 regions. One entry per CDR3 protein results from TCRdb running MiXCR on the multiplex PCR reads. Of about 420,000 distinct CDR3 sequences listed, 23% are singletons. This clonotype was seen ten or more times. The antigen remains undetermined. The sequenced sample was peripheral blood mononuclear cells (PBMCs), obtained when the disease was refractory, from a patient treated with antithyroid drugs. The receptor's source is a female donor with Graves disease.

The CDR3 reads CAWRRGTDGYTEAFF. The CDR3 DNA reads TGTGCCTGGAGGAGAGGGACCGATGGATACACTGAAGCTTTCTTT. This chain links TRBV30 with TRBJ1-1; tentatively, D is TRBD1 (5 bases). From germline, CDR1 is GTSNPN and CDR2 SVGIG (reference sequence). V lost 3 bases and J 3 bases, leaving 17 bases between the germline ends. There are 15 residues in the CDR3.